The T cell receptor beta chain described here comes from a study of beta chain features in type 1 diabetes. This CDR3 comprises 13 residues. Trimming took 0 bases from V and 4 from J, leaving 7 bases between them. Germline lookup yields CDR1 GTSNPN and CDR2 SVGIG (reference sequence). A remark on this clone: The antigen is undetermined. Other DNA sequences within the sample encode an identical CDR3.

Notes on the study in general: Compared with healthy donors, patients appeared to share more similar naive, central memory and regulatory TCRB repertoires.

The isolated RNA, all of it, was reverse transcribed, so expressed TCRB transcripts were what got sequenced. TCRdb's table, derived via immunoSEQ multiplex PCR, lists solely in-frame clones and lacks some. The repertoire has about half a million clones, more than 9.5% of them found once; the top ten carry 0.035% to 0.05%. The sequenced material came from naive CD4+ T cells from blood. The origin of this receptor is a woman under 30 in good health. The V call is TRBV30, the J call TRBJ1-5; D gene uncertain. The CDR3 here is CAWSVSVNQPQHF. Written as DNA, the CDR3 is TGTGCCTGGAGTGTATCGGTGAATCAGCCCCAGCATTTT.